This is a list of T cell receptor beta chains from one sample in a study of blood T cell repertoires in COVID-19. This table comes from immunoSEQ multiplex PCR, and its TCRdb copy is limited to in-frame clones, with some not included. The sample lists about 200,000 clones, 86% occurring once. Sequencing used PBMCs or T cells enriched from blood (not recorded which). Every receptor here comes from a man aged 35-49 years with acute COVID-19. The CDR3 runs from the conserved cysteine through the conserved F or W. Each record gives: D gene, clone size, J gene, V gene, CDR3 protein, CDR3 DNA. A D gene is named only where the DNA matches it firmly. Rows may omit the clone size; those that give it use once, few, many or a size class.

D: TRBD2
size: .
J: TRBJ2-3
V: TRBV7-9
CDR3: CASSDGAGVGTDTQYF
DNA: TGTGCCAGCAGCGATGGAGCGGGAGTAGGCACAGATACGCAGTATTTT

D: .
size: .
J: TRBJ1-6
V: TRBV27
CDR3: CASSYRRESPLHF
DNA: TGTGCCAGCAGCTACCGCAGGGAATCACCCCTCCACTTT

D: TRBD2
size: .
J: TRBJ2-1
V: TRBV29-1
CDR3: CSVATSGYNEQFF
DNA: TGCAGCGTTGCAACTAGCGGTTACAATGAGCAGTTCTTC

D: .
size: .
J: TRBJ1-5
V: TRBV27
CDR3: CASSFRGIYSNQPQHF
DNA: TGTGCCAGCAGTTTTAGAGGAATCTATAGCAATCAGCCCCAGCATTTT

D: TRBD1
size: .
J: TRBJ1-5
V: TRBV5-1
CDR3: CASSLSQGGEPQHF
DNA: TGCGCCAGCAGCTTGAGCCAGGGGGGAGAGCCCCAGCATTTT

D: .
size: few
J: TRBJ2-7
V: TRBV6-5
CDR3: CASSYRGYEQYF
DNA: TGTGCCAGCAGTTATCGGGGTTACGAGCAGTACTTC

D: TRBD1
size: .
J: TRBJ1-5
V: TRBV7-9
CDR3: CASSLVRDRGRQPQHF
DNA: TGTGCCAGCAGCTTGGTCCGGGACAGGGGGCGTCAGCCCCAGCATTTT

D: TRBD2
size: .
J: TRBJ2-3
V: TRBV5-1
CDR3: CASIDGRAGTGWSDTQYF
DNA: TGCGCCAGCATCGACGGGAGGGCCGGGACGGGATGGTCAGATACGCAGTATTTT

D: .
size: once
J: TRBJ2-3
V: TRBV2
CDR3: CASYAAGLQDTQYF
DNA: TGTGCCAGCTACGCAGCCGGACTCCAGGATACGCAGTATTTT

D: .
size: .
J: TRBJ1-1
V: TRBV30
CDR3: CAWSWGRGQRNTEAFF
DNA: TGTGCCTGGAGCTGGGGGCGAGGACAGAGGAACACTGAAGCTTTCTTT

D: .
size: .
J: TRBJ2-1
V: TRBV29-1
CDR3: CSAPPGTTYNEQFF
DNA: TGCAGCGCCCCTCCCGGGACAACCTACAATGAGCAGTTCTTC

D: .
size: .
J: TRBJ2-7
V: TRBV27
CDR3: CASRRGSTYEQYF
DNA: TGTGCCAGCAGGAGGGGGAGCACCTACGAGCAGTACTTC

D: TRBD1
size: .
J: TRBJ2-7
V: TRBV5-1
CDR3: CASSGGTGREQYF
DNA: TGCGCCAGCAGCGGGGGGACAGGGCGCGAGCAGTACTTC

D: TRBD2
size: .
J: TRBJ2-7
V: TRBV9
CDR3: CASSAGTSLEQYF
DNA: TGTGCCAGCAGCGCCGGGACTAGCCTCGAGCAGTACTTC

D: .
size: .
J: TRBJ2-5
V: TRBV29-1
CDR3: CSADGGKLPYQETQYF
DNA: TGCAGCGCAGATGGAGGGAAACTACCGTACCAAGAGACCCAGTACTTC

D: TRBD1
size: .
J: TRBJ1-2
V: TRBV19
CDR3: CASSAGTGGYGYTF
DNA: TGTGCCAGTAGTGCCGGGACAGGGGGTTATGGCTACACCTTC

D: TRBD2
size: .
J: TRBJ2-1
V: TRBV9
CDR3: CASSGSGRAGSYNEQFF
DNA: TGTGCCAGCAGCGGTAGCGGGAGGGCCGGGTCCTACAATGAGCAGTTCTTC

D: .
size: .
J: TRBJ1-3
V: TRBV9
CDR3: CASSARILEDTIYF
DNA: TGTGCCAGCAGCGCCCGTATCTTAGAAGACACCATATATTTT

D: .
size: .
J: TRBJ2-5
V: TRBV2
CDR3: CASSRDRTQETQYF
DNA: TGTGCCAGCAGTCGCGACAGGACCCAAGAGACCCAGTACTTC

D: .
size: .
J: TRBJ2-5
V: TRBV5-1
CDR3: CASSMSGETQYF
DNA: TGCGCCAGCAGCATGTCCGGAGAGACCCAGTACTTC

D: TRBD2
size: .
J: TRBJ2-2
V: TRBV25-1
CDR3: CASRRGRETGELFF
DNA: TGTGCCAGCAGAAGAGGGCGGGAGACCGGGGAGCTGTTTTTT

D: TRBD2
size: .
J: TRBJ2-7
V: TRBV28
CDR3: CASRVSGTLYEQYF
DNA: TGTGCCAGCAGGGTTAGCGGGACCCTCTACGAGCAGTACTTC

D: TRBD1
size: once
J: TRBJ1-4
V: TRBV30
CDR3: CALNPGTGNEKLFF
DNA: TGTGCCTTGAACCCCGGGACAGGGAATGAAAAACTGTTTTTT

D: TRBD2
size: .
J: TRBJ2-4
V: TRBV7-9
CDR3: CASRGAGAWENIQYF
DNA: TGTGCCAGCAGGGGAGCGGGAGCGTGGGAAAACATTCAGTACTTC

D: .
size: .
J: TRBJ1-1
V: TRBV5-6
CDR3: CASSPDTHTEAFF
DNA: TGTGCCAGCAGCCCTGACACACACACTGAAGCTTTCTTT

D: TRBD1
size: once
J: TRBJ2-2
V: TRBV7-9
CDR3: CASSQTGTVNTGELFF
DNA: TGTGCCAGCTCCCAAACCGGGACAGTCAACACCGGGGAGCTGTTTTTT

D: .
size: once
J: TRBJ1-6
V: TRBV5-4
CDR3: CASSIRRGGRISPLHF
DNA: TGTGCCAGCAGCATCCGGAGGGGGGGGCGCATTTCACCCCTCCACTTT

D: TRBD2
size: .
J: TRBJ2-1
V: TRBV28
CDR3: CASSQTSGMYNEQFF
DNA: TGTGCCAGCAGTCAAACTAGCGGGATGTACAATGAGCAGTTCTTC

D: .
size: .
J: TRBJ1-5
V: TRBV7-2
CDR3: CASSLLDTSQQPQHF
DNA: TGTGCCAGCAGCTTACTCGATACTAGCCAGCAGCCCCAGCATTTT

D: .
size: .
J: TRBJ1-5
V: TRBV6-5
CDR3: CASSGLTYSNQPQHF
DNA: TGTGCCAGTAGCGGACTTACCTATAGCAATCAGCCCCAGCATTTT

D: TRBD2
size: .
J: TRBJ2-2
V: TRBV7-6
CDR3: CASSLMGGTGELFF
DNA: TGTGCCAGCAGCCTCATGGGAGGGACCGGGGAGCTGTTTTTT

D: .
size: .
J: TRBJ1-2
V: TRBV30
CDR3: CAWSTERNYGYTF
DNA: TGTGCCTGGAGCACCGAGAGAAACTATGGCTACACCTTC

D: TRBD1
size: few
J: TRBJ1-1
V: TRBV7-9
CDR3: CASSNRGLDTEAFF
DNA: TGTGCCAGCAGCAACAGGGGGTTGGACACTGAAGCTTTCTTT

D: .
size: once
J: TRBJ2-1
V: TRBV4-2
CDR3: CASSQGSDHNEQFF
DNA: TGTGCCAGCAGCCAAGGTAGCGACCACAATGAGCAGTTCTTC

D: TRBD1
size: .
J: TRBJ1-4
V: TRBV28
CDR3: CASSLTGGGEKLFF
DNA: TGTGCCAGCAGTTTAACAGGGGGGGGAGAAAAACTGTTTTTT

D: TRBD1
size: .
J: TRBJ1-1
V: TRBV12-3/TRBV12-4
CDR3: CASSFLGQGAFF
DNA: TGTGCCAGCAGTTTTTTGGGACAGGGTGCTTTCTTT

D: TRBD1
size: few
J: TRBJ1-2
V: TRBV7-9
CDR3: CASSFGTGGSGYTF
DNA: TGTGCCAGCAGCTTCGGGACAGGGGGGTCTGGCTACACCTTC

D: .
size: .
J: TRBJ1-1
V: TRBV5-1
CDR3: CASRTSNTEAFF
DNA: TGCGCCAGCAGAACGAGTAACACTGAAGCTTTCTTT

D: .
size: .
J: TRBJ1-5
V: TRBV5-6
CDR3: CASSLHRGGQPQHF
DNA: TGTGCCAGCAGCTTGCATAGGGGAGGACAGCCCCAGCATTTT

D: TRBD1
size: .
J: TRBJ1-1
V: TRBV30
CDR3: CAWSFYRGTTEAFF
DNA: TGTGCCTGGAGTTTTTACAGGGGTACCACTGAAGCTTTCTTT

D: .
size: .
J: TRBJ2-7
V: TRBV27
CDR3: CASSLNTVYEQYF
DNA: TGTGCCAGCAGTTTAAATACAGTTTACGAGCAGTACTTC

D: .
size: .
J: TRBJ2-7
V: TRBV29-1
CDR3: CSVGLEGYEQYF
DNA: TGCAGCGTTGGATTGGAGGGGTACGAGCAGTACTTC

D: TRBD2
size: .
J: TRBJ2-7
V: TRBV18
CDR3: CASSHSLAGRGPNEQYF
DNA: TGTGCCAGCTCCCACTCCCTTGCGGGGAGGGGCCCCAACGAGCAGTACTTC

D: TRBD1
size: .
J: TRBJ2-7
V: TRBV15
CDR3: CATSRGSGTGDYEQYF
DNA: TGTGCCACCAGCAGAGGGTCCGGGACAGGGGACTACGAGCAGTACTTC

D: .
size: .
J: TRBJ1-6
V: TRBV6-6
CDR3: CASRRVVGSNSPLHF
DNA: TGTGCCAGCAGAAGGGTGGTCGGGAGTAATTCACCCCTCCACTTT

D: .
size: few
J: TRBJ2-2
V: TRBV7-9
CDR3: CASSLVGAVTGELFF
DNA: TGTGCCAGCAGCTTAGTGGGAGCGGTCACCGGGGAGCTGTTTTTT

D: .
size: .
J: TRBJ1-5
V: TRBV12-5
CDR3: CASGLEGNQPQHF
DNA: TGTGCTAGTGGTTTGGAGGGGAATCAGCCCCAGCATTTT

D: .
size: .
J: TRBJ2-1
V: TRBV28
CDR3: CASLRGGSLYNEQFF
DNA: TGTGCCAGTTTGAGGGGGGGGTCATTATACAATGAGCAGTTCTTC

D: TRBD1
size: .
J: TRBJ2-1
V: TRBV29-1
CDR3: CSVYDRGGYNEQFF
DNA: TGCAGCGTTTATGACAGGGGTGGGTACAATGAGCAGTTCTTC

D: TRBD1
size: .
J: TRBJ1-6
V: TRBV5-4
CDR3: CASSGRDSRQDSPLHF
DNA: TGTGCCAGCAGCGGCAGGGACAGTAGACAGGATTCACCCCTCCACTTT